This is a list of T cell receptor beta chains from one sample in a study of cytomegalovirus exposure and HLA in healthy donors. Some clones are missing from TCRdb's copy, which holds only in-frame ones; the method was immunoSEQ multiplex PCR. This sample's clone table lists roughly 120,000 clones. Sequenced input: PBMCs. The receptor set was obtained from a man aged 40-49 years in good health and CMV-seronegative. Each CDR3 is given with its conserved first and last residue. The D gene is left open where the match is weak.

TRBJ2-7 TRBV19 TRBD2 TGTGCCAGTAGTGCCCCTAGCGGGGGATCCTACGAGCAGTACTTC CASSAPSGGSYEQYF
TRBJ1-5 TRBV28 TRBD1 TGTGCCAGCAGGGGACAGGGGGAAGGACAGCCCCAGCATTTT CASRGQGEGQPQHF
TRBJ2-6 TRBV28 NA TGTGCCAGCAGTCCCCCGGGGTGGGCTGGGGCCAACGTCCTGACTTTC CASSPPGWAGANVLTF
TRBJ1-1 TRBV9 NA TGTGCCAGCAGCCCACGGGGGACTGAAGCTTTCTTT CASSPRGTEAFF
TRBJ2-4 TRBV2 NA TGTGCCAGCAGTGAAGACCCGGGGATTCTCGGGGCCAAAAACATTCAGTACTTC CASSEDPGILGAKNIQYF
TRBJ1-4 TRBV7-9 TRBD1 TGTGCCAGCAGCCCGGGACAGGGCGTTGAGGAAAAACTGTTTTTT CASSPGQGVEEKLFF
TRBJ2-1 TRBV7-3 TRBD1 TGTGCCAGCAGCTTAGGGCCGGGACAGGGCTTCAATGAGCAGTTCTTC CASSLGPGQGFNEQFF
TRBJ1-2 TRBV30 TRBD1 TGTGCCTGGAGTAAGGAAGGTGCAGGGGGCACAAACTATGGCTACACCTTC CAWSKEGAGGTNYGYTF
TRBJ2-7 TRBV7-9 NA TGTGCCAGCAGCTTGGCCGGGTTGGGCGAGCAGTACTTC CASSLAGLGEQYF
TRBJ2-3 TRBV5-1 NA TGCGCCAGCAGCTTGTACAGTCACACAGATACGCAGTATTTT CASSLYSHTDTQYF
TRBJ2-3 TRBV6-1 NA TGTGCCAGCAGTGATGCGGATACGCAGTATTTT CASSDADTQYF
TRBJ2-5 TRBV13 NA TGTGCCAGCATCCTCTCGGCGGCTGAGGGCCAAGAGACCCAGTACTTC CASILSAAEGQETQYF
TRBJ2-3 TRBV10-1 NA TGCGCCAGCAGTGACGGGAGCGGACTAATCACAGATACGCAGTATTTT CASSDGSGLITDTQYF
TRBJ1-4 TRBV29-1 TRBD1 TGCAGCGCCCGGACAGGGGGAGAAGGCGCACTGTTTTTT CSARTGGEGALFF
TRBJ2-7 TRBV5-6 TRBD2 TGTGCCAGCAGCTTGGAGCTAGCGGGAGTTGTTGTATACGAGCAGTACTTC CASSLELAGVVVYEQYF
TRBJ2-7 TRBV2 TRBD2 TGTGCCAGCAGTAAAACTAGCGGTAACTCCTACGAGCAGTACTTC CASSKTSGNSYEQYF
TRBJ1-2 TRBV9 NA TGTGCCAGCAGCCACCGCCAGGGGCAGGGCCATGGCTACACCTTC CASSHRQGQGHGYTF
TRBJ1-1 TRBV11-2 TRBD1 TGTGCCAGCAGCCCTCGGGACAGGGGGATCATCACTGAAGCTTTCTTT CASSPRDRGIITEAFF
TRBJ2-2 TRBV5-6 NA TGTGCCAGCAGCTTGTACGGGGATGCGAACACCGGGGAGCTGTTTTTT CASSLYGDANTGELFF
TRBJ2-1 TRBV5-1 NA TGCGCCAGCAGCTTGGGAGAGCGCGGTACCTTATATGAGCAGTTCTTC CASSLGERGTLYEQFF